The entry that follows covers one TCR beta chain sequence. As yet, its antigen is unknown. This sample was taken from a study of shared clonotypes between healthy human individuals. Study-wide points: Depth of sequencing was expected to influence donor clonotype sharing. The four-donor shared clonotypes exceeded non-shared clonotypes in generation probability, with non-shared ones scoring lower.

This CDR3 comprises 15 residues. In germline, CDR1 is LNHDA, CDR2 SQIVND (reference sequence). The junction had 6 bases not matched to a gene; V was cut back by 4 bases and J by 4 bases. Caucasian adults living in Nashville, Tennessee, provided all samples. Produced via immunoSEQ multiplex PCR; TCRdb's table is partial and in-frame only. The sample carries under 600,000 clones, 95% to 96% recorded once. The V gene is TRBV19, the J gene TRBJ1-5; 8 nucleotides align to TRBD1. Input material: naive CD4+ T cells sorted from blood. Stated subset: CD45RA+ positively selected. The source is a woman aged 25 to 39 in good health. CDR3 in amino acids: CASSRTGIDNQPQHF. The CDR3 DNA reads TGTGCCAGTAGTAGGACAGGGATAGATAATCAGCCCCAGCATTTT.